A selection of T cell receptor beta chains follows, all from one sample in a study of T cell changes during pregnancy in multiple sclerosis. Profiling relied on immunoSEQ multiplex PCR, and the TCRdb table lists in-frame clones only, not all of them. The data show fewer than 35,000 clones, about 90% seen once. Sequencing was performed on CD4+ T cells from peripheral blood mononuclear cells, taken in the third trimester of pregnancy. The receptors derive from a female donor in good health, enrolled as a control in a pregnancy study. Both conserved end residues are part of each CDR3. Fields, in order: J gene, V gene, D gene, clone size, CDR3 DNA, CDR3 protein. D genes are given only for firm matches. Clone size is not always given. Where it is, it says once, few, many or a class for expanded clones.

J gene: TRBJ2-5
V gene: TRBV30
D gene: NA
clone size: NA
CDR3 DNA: TGTGCCTGGAGGTACAACCAAGAGACCCAGTACTTC
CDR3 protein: CAWRYNQETQYF

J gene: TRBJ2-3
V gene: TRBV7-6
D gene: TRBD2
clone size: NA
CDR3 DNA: TGTGCCAGCAGCTTGGCTAGCGGTAGGCCCGGAGATACGCAGTATTTT
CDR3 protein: CASSLASGRPGDTQYF

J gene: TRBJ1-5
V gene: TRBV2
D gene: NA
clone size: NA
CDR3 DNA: TGTGCCAGCAGGCGGGACCTTGGTCAGCCCCAGCATTTT
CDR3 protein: CASRRDLGQPQHF

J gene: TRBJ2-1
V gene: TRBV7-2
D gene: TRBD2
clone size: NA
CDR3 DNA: TGTGCCAGCAGCTCCGGACTAGCGGGGGAGGGTGAGCAGTTCTTC
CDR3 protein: CASSSGLAGEGEQFF

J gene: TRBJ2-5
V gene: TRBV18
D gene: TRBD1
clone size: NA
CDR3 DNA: TGTGCCAGCTCACCAGGGACAGAAGAGACCCAGTACTTC
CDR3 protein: CASSPGTEETQYF

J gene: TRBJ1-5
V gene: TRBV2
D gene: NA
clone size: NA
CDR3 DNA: TGTGCCAGCAGTCCAGAAACAGGAGAAAATCAGCCCCAGCATTTT
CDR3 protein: CASSPETGENQPQHF

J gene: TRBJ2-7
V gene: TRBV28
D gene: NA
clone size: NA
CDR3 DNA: TGTGCCAGCAGTATCGACAGTACCTACGAGCAGTACTTC
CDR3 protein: CASSIDSTYEQYF

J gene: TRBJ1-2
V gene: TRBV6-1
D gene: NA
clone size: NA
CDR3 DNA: TGTGCCAGCAGTGAAATGACAGAGGGGGGGTTCTATGGCTACACCTTC
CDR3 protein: CASSEMTEGGFYGYTF

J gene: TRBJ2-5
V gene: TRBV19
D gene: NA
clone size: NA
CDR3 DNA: TGTGCCAGTAGTATAGATGGGAAGGGGCTGGGGACCCAGTACTTC
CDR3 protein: CASSIDGKGLGTQYF

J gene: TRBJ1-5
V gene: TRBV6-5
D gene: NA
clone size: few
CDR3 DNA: TGTGCCAGCTCAAGAGGGACAAAGGGTTCAGCCCAGCATTTT
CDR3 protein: CASSRGTKGSAQHF

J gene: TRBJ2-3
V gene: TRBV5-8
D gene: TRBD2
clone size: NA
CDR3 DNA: TGTGCCAGCAGTCTAATTGGCGGGAGTGGCGATACGCAGTATTTT
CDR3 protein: CASSLIGGSGDTQYF

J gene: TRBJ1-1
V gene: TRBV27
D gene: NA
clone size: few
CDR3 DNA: TGTGCCAGCAGTAGGGGGGGAGGAAACACTGAAGCTTTCTTT
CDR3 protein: CASSRGGGNTEAFF

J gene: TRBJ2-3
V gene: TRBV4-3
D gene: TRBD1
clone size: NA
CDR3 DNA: TGCGCCAGCAGCCATACAGGGGGTTTCACAGATACGCAGTATTTT
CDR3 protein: CASSHTGGFTDTQYF

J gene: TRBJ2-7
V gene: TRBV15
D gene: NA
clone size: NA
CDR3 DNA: TGTGCCACCAGCAGAGACATGTACGAGCAGTACTTC
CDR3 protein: CATSRDMYEQYF

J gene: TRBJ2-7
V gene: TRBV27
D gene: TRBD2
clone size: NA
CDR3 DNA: TGTGCCAGCAGTCGACTAGCGGGGAACTACGAGCAGTACTTC
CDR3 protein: CASSRLAGNYEQYF

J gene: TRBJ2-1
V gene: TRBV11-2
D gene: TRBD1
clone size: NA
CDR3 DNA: TGTGCCAGCAGCTTAGGGGACAGGGTCTGGGATGAGCAGTTCTTC
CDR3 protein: CASSLGDRVWDEQFF

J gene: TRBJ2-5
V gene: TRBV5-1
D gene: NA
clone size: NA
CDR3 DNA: TGCGCCAGCAGCTCCCAGGAGACCCAGTACTTC
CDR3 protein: CASSSQETQYF

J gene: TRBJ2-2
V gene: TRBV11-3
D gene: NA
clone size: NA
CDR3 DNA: TGTGCCAGCAGCTTAAGAGGGACGAACACCGGGGAGCTGTTTTTT
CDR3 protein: CASSLRGTNTGELFF

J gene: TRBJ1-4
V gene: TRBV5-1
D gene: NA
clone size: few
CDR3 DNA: TGCGCCAGCAGCTTGAAGGGGCAGGGCGCAGGAGAAAAACTGTTTTTT
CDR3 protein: CASSLKGQGAGEKLFF

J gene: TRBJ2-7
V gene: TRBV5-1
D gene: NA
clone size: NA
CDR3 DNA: TGCGCCAGCAGGCTAGTCATATCCTACGAGCAGTACTTC
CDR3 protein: CASRLVISYEQYF

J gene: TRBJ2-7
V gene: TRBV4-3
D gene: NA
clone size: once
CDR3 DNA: TGCGCCAGCAGCCAAGGTGAAAGAGGTAACGAGCAGTACTTC
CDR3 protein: CASSQGERGNEQYF

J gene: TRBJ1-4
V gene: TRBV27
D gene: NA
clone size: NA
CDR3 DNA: TGTGCCAGCACCCGGGGGGCTGGAGGGGAAAAACTGTTTTTT
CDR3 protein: CASTRGAGGEKLFF

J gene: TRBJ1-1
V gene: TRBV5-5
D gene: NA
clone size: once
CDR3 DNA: TGTGCCAGCAGCTCCTACCGCACCCAAAACACTGAAGCTTTCTTT
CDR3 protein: CASSSYRTQNTEAFF

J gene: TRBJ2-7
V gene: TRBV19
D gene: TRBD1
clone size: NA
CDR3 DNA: TGTGCCAGTAGTGACAGACAGGGGTCCTCCTACGAGCAGTACTTC
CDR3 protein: CASSDRQGSSYEQYF

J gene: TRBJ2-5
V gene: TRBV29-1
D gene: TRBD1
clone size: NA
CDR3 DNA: TGCAGCGTTCGAGGACAGGGATCGGGGACCCAGTACTTC
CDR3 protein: CSVRGQGSGTQYF

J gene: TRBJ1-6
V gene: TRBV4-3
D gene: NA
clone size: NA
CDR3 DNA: TGCGCCAGCAGCCAAGAGGTATGGGGGGGAAGCTCCTATAATTCACCCCTCCACTTT
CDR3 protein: CASSQEVWGGSSYNSPLHF

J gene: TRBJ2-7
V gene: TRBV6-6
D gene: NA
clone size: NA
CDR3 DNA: TGTGCCAGCACCTTTCGTAGCGGCCTTTCCTACGAGCAGTACTTC
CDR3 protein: CASTFRSGLSYEQYF

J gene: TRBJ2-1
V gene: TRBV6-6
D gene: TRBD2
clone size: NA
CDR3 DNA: TGTGCCAGCAGTTATACTAGCGGGAGTCCGGGGGGAGAGCAGTTCTTC
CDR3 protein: CASSYTSGSPGGEQFF

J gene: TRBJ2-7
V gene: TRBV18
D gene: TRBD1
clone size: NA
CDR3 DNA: TGTGCCAGCTCACCACGATTAGCCGGGACAGGGACTAACGAGCAGTACTTC
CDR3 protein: CASSPRLAGTGTNEQYF

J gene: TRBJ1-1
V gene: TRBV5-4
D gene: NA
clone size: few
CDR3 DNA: TGTGCCAGCAGCTTAGACAAAGGTAGGTGTGAAGCTTTCTTT
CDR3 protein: CASSLDKGRCEAFF

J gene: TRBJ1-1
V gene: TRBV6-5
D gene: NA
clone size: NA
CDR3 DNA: TGTGCCAGCAGTTACTATGCGGGCACTGAAGCTTTCTTT
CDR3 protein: CASSYYAGTEAFF

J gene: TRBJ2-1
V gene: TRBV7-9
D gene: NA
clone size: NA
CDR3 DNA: TGTGCCAGCAGCCTGACAGCGGGCCGGTCCTACAATGAGCAGTTCTTC
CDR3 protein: CASSLTAGRSYNEQFF